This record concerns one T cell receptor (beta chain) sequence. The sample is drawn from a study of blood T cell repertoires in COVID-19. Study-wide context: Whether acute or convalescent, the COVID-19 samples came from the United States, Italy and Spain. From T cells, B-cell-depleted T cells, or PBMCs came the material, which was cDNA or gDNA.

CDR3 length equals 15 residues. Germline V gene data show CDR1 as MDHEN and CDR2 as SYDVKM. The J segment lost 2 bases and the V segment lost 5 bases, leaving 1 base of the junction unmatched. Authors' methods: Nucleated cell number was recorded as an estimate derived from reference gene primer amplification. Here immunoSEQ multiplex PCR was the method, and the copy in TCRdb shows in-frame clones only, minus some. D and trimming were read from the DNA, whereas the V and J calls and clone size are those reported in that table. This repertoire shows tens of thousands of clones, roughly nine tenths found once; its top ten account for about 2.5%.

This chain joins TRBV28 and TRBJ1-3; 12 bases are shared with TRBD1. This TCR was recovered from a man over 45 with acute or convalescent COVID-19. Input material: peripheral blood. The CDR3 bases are TGTGCCAGCAGTCGGGACAGGGGGCCTGGAAACACCATATATTTT. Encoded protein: CASSRDRGPGNTIYF.